This T cell receptor (beta chain) was found in a study of radiotherapy plus CTLA-4 blockade in lung cancer. In the study overall: Among patients, more than 15% showed objective responses, and approximately 30% had disease control. Findings of the study overall: TCR clones of tumor origin grew in blood after radiotherapy plus ipilimumab. Best predicting response, reportedly, were early blood T cell clone dynamics, with interferon-beta.

With regard to this clone: The antigen remains unidentified.

Enrolled patients, whose metastatic non-small-cell lung cancer was chemo-refractory, received focal radiation plus CTLA-4 blockade with ipilimumab. Trimming removed 5 bases from V and 2 bases from J; junction bases left unmatched: 11. Germline lookup yields CDR1 SGHTA and CDR2 FQGTGA. CDR3 size: 16 residues. Sequencing was performed with immunoSEQ multiplex PCR; in TCRdb, only in-frame clones are kept and a portion is missing. Among around 82,000 clones listed, around nine tenths were seen once. The TCR comes from a human donor with non-small cell lung cancer that progressed on radiotherapy plus ipilimumab. Sequencing was performed on peripheral blood, taken from a patient treated with radiotherapy plus ipilimumab. This chain links TRBV7-3 with TRBJ1-2; 7 nucleotides match TRBD1. This CDR3 reads CASSPSPGQSNYGYTF. The CDR3 DNA sequence: TGTGCCAGCAGCCCCTCTCCGGGACAGTCAAACTATGGCTACACCTTC.